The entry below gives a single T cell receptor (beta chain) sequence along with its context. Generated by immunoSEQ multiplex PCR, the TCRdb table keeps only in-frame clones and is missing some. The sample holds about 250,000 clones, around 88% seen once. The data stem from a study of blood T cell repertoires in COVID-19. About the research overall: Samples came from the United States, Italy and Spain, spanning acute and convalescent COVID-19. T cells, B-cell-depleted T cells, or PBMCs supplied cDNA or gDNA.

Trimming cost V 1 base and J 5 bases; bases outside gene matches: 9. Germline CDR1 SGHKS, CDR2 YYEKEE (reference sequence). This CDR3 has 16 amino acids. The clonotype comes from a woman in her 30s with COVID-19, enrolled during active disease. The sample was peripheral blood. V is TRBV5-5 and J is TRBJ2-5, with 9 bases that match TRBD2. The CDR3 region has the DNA TGTGCCAGCAGCTTGCGGGGCGGGAGGGCCGGTGAGACCCAGTACTTC. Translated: CASSLRGGRAGETQYF.